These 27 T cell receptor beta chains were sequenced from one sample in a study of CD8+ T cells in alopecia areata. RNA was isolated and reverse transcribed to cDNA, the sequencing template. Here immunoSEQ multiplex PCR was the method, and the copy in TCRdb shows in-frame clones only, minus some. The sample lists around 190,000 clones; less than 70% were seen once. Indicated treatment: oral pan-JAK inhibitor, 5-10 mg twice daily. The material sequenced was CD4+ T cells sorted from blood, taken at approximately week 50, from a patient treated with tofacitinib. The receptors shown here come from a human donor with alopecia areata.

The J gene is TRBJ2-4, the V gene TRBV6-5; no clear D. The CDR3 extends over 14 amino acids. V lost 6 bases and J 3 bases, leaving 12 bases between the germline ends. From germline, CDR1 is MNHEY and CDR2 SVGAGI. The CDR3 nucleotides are TGTGCCAGCAGCCGTACCCATGGCAAAAACATTCAGTACTTC. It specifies CASSRTHGKNIQYF.

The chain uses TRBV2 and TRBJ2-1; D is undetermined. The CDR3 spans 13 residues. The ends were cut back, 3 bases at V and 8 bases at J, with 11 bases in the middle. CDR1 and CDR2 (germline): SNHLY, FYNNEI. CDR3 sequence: CASSDPRGDEQFF. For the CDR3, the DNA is TGTGCCAGCAGTGACCCTCGTGGCGATGAGCAGTTCTTC.

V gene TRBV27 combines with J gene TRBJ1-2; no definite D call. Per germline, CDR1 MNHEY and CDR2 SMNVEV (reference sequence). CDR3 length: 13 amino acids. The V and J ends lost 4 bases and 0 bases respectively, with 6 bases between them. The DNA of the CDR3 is TGTGCCAGCAGTTCGATACCTAACTATGGCTACACCTTC. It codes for CASSSIPNYGYTF.

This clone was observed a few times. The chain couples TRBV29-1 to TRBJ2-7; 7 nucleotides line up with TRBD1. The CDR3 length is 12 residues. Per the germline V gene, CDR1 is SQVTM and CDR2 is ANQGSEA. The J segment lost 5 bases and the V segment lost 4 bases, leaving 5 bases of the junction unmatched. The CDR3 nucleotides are TGCAGCGTTGCCAGGGGGAAGGACGAGCAGTACTTC. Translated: CSVARGKDEQYF.

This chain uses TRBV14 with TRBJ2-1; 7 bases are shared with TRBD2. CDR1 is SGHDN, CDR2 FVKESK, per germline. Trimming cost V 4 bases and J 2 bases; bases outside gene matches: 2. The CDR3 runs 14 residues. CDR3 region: CASSRGGPYNEQFF. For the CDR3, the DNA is TGTGCCAGCAGCCGCGGGGGACCCTACAATGAGCAGTTCTTC. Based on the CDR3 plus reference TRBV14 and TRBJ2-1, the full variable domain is EAGVTQFPSHSVIEKGQTVTLRCDPISGHDNLYWYRRVMGKEIKFLLHFVKESKQDESGMPNNRFLAERTGGTYSTLKVQPAELEDSGVYFCASSRGGPYNEQFFGPGTRLTVL.

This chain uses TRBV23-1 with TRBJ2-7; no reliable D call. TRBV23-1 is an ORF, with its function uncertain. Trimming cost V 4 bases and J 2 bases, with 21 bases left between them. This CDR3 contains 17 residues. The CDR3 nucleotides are TGCGCCAGCAGTCCAACCGACATGTCTTCCGCGACCTACGAGCAGTACTTC. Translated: CASSPTDMSSATYEQYF.

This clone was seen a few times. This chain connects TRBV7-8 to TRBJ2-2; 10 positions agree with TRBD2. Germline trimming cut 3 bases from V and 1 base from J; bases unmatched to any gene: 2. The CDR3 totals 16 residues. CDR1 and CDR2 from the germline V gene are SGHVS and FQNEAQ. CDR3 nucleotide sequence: TGTGCCAGCAGCTTGTTAGCGGGGGGGAACACCGGGGAGCTGTTTTTT. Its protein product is CASSLLAGGNTGELFF.

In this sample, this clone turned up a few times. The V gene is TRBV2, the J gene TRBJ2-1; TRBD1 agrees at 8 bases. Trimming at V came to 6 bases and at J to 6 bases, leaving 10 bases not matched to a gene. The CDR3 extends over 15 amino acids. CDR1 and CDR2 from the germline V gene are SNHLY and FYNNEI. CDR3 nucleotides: TGTGCCAGCAGCGACCTACCGGGACAGGCCAATGAGCAGTTCTTC. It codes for CASSDLPGQANEQFF.

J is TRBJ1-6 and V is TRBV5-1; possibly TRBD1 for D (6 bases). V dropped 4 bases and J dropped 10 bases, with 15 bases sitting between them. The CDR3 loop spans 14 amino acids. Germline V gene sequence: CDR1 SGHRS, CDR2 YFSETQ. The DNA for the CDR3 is TGCGCCAGCAGCATCGGACAGACTGAGTCACCCCTCCACTTT. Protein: CASSIGQTESPLHF.

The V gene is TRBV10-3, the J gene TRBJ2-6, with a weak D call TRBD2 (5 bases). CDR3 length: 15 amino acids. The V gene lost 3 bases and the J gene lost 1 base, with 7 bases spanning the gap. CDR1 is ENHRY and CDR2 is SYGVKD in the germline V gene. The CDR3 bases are TGTGCCATCAGTGAAGAGGGATCTGGGGCCAACGTCCTGACTTTC. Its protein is CAISEEGSGANVLTF.

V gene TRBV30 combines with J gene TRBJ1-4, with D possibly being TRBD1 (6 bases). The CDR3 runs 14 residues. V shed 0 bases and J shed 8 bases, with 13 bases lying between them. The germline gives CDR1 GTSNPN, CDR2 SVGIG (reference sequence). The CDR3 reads CAWSVGQGKEKLFF. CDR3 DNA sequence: TGTGCCTGGAGTGTAGGGCAGGGGAAGGAAAAACTGTTTTTT.

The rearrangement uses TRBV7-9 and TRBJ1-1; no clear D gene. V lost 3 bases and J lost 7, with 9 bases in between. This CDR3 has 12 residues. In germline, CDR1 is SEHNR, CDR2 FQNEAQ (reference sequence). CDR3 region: CASSFERLEAFF. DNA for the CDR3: TGTGCCAGCAGCTTCGAGCGGCTTGAAGCTTTCTTT.

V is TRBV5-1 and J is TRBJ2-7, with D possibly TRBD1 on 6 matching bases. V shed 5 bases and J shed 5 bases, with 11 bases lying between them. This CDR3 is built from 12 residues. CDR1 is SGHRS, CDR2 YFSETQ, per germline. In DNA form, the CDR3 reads TGCGCCAGCAGTTCTGGACAGAACGAGCAGTACTTC. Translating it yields CASSSGQNEQYF.

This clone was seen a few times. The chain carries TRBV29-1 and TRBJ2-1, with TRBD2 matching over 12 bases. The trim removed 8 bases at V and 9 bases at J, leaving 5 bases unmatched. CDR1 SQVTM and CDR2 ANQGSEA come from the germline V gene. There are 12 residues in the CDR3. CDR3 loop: CSTSGGPIEQFF. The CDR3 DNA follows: TGCAGCACTAGCGGGGGGCCCATTGAGCAGTTCTTC.

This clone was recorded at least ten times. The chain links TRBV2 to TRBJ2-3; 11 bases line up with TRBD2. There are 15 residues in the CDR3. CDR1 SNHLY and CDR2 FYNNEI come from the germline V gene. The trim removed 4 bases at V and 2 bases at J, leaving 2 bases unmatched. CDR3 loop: CASSATSGDTDTQYF. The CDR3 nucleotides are TGTGCCAGCAGTGCGACTAGCGGGGACACAGATACGCAGTATTTT.

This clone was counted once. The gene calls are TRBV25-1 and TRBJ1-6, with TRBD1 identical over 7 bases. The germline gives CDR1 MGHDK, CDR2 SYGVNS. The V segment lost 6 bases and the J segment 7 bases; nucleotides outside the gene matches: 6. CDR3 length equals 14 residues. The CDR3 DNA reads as TGTGCCAGCAGGACTCCGGGACAGAATTCACCCCTCCACTTT. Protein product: CASRTPGQNSPLHF.

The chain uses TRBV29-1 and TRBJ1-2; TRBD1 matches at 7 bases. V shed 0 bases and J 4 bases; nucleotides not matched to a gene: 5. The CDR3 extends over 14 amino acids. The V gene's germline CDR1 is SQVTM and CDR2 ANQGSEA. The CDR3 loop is CSVEETDRSYGYTF. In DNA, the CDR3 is TGCAGCGTTGAAGAGACGGACAGGAGCTATGGCTACACCTTC.

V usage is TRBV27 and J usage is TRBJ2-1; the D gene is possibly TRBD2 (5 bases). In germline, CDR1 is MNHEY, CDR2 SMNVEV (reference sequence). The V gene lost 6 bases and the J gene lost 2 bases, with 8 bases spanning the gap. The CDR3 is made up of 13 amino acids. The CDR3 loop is CASRADAYNEQFF. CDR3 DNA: TGTGCCAGCAGAGCGGATGCCTACAATGAGCAGTTCTTC.

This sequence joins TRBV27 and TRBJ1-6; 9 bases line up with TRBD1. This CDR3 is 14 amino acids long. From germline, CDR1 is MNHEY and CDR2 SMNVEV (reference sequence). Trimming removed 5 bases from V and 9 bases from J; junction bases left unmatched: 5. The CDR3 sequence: CASSQDRGGSPLHF. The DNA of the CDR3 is TGTGCCAGCAGTCAGGACAGGGGCGGTTCACCCCTCCACTTT.

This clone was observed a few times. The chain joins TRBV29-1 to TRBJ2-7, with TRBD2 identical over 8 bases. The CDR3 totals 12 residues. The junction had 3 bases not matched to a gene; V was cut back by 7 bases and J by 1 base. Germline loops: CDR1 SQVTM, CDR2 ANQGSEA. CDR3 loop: CSALAASYEQYF. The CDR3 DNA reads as TGCAGCGCACTAGCGGCTTCCTACGAGCAGTACTTC.

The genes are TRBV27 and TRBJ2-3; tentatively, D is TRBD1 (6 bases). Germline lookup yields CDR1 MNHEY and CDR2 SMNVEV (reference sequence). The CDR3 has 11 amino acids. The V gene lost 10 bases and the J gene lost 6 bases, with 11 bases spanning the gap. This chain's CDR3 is CATVRGDTQYF. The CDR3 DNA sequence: TGTGCCACCGTGAGGGGGGATACGCAGTATTTT.

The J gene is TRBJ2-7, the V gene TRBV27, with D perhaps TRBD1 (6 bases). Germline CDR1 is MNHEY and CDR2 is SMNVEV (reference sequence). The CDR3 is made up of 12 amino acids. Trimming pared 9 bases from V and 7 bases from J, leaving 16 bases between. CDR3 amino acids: CARGPTGREQYF. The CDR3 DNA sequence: TGTGCCAGAGGCCCTACAGGGCGAGAGCAGTACTTC.

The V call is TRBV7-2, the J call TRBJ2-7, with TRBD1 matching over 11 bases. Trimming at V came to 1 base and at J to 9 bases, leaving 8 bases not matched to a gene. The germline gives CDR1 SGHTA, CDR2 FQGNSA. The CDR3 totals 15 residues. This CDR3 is CASSLEDRGQKGQYF. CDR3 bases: TGTGCCAGCAGCTTAGAGGACAGGGGGCAGAAGGGGCAGTACTTC.

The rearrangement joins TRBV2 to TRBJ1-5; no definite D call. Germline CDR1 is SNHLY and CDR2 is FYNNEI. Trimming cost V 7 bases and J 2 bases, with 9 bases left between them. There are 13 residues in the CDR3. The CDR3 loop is CASMGPGNQPQHF. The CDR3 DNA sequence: TGTGCCAGCATGGGCCCCGGCAATCAGCCCCAGCATTTT.

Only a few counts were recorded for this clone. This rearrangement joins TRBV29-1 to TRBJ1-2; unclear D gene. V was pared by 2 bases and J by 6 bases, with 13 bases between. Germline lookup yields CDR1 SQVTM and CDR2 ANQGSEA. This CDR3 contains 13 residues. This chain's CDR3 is CSVESALVDGYTF. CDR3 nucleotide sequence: TGCAGCGTTGAATCAGCGTTGGTTGATGGCTACACCTTC.

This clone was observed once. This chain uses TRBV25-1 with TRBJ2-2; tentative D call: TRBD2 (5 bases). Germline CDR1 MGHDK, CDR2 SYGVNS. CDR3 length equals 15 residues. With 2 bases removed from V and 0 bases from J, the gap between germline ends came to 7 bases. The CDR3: CASSEAGPNTGELFF. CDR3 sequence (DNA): TGTGCCAGCAGTGAAGCGGGCCCGAACACCGGGGAGCTGTTTTTT.

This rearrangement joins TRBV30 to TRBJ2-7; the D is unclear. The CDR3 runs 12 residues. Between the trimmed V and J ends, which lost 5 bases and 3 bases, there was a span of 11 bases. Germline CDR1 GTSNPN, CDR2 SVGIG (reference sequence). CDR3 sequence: CAWGRYSYEQYF. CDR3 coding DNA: TGTGCCTGGGGGCGCTACAGCTACGAGCAGTACTTC.